This T cell receptor (beta chain) appears in the sequencing data of a study of metastatic and nonmetastatic thyroid tumors. Ten or more counts support this clone. Thyroid surgery took place with no prior treatment in any patient. TCRdb re-clonotyped the PCR reads via MiXCR. The data contain tens of thousands of clones, roughly 20% of them singletons. This receptor was obtained from a female donor with papillary thyroid cancer or a benign thyroid nodule (not recorded which). Some clones in this sample may be carry-over from other donors' samples. Specimen: blood.

The CDR3 loop reads CASSKTDEKLFF. DNA of the CDR3: TGTGCCAGCAGTAAGACAGACGAAAAACTGTTTTTT. The V and J genes are TRBV28 and TRBJ1-4; D is perhaps TRBD1 (5 bases). The CDR3 is 12 amino acids. Germline loops: CDR1 MDHEN, CDR2 SYDVKM. The V end was cut by 5 bases, the J end by 8 bases, with 9 bases between.